The rows below give T cell receptor beta chains drawn from one sample of a study of T cell responses to AZD1222 COVID-19 vaccine. Sequencing used immunoSEQ multiplex PCR; TCRdb keeps in-frame clones, though not all of them. Of 150,000 or so clones detected, around 85% appear once; the ten largest clones hold 8%. Sequences were derived from peripheral blood, sampled on day 0 of AZD1222 vaccination. These receptors all come from an adult in good health. Both conserved end residues are part of each CDR3. Fields, in order: J gene, clone size, D gene, V gene, CDR3 DNA, CDR3 protein. A D gene is named only where the DNA matches it firmly. Some rows have no size entry. The others give once, few or many, or a class for an expanded clone.

j_call: TRBJ1-1; clone_size: NA; d_call: NA; v_call: TRBV14; cdr3_nt: TGTGCCAGCAGCCAAGAGGGGGGGTTCACTGAAGCTTTCTTT; cdr3_aa: CASSQEGGFTEAFF
j_call: TRBJ1-5; clone_size: NA; d_call: NA; v_call: TRBV30; cdr3_nt: TGTGCCTGGAGTGCGGAGAGGGGACAGCCCCAGCATTTT; cdr3_aa: CAWSAERGQPQHF
j_call: TRBJ1-5; clone_size: NA; d_call: NA; v_call: TRBV2; cdr3_nt: TGTGCCAGCGGTCAGGGTAATCAGCCCCAGCATTTT; cdr3_aa: CASGQGNQPQHF
j_call: TRBJ2-1; clone_size: few; d_call: NA; v_call: TRBV27; cdr3_nt: TGTGCCAGCAGTACCTTCACTAGTGGGGCGGTCAATGAGCAGTTCTTC; cdr3_aa: CASSTFTSGAVNEQFF
j_call: TRBJ2-6; clone_size: few; d_call: NA; v_call: TRBV6-2/TRBV6-3; cdr3_nt: TGTGCCAGCAGTCTTGGCTCTGGGGCCAACGTCCTGACTTTC; cdr3_aa: CASSLGSGANVLTF
j_call: TRBJ1-2; clone_size: NA; d_call: TRBD1; v_call: TRBV6-4; cdr3_nt: TGTGCCAGCAGTGACTCAACAGGGGGGCTTGATGGCTACACCTTC; cdr3_aa: CASSDSTGGLDGYTF
j_call: TRBJ2-5; clone_size: NA; d_call: NA; v_call: TRBV27; cdr3_nt: TGTGCCAGCAGTTTATCCGGGATATATGGGTACCAAGAGACCCAGTACTTC; cdr3_aa: CASSLSGIYGYQETQYF
j_call: TRBJ2-5; clone_size: NA; d_call: NA; v_call: TRBV24-1; cdr3_nt: TGTGCCACCAGTGGGTCCTCGGGAGAGACCCAGTACTTC; cdr3_aa: CATSGSSGETQYF
j_call: TRBJ2-2; clone_size: NA; d_call: NA; v_call: TRBV4-1; cdr3_nt: TGCGCCAGCAGCCGGGCCAACAGCATAACCGGGGAGCTGTTTTTT; cdr3_aa: CASSRANSITGELFF
j_call: TRBJ1-2; clone_size: NA; d_call: NA; v_call: TRBV7-2; cdr3_nt: TGTGCCAGCAGCCTCAGCGGGTATGGCTACACCTTC; cdr3_aa: CASSLSGYGYTF
j_call: TRBJ2-5; clone_size: NA; d_call: TRBD2; v_call: TRBV5-6; cdr3_nt: TGTGCCAGCAGCTTACCACTAGCGGGGGGCATCCAAGAGACCCAGTACTTC; cdr3_aa: CASSLPLAGGIQETQYF
j_call: TRBJ2-1; clone_size: NA; d_call: NA; v_call: TRBV7-6; cdr3_nt: TGTGCCAGCAGCAATCCCTACAATGAGCAGTTCTTC; cdr3_aa: CASSNPYNEQFF
j_call: TRBJ2-7; clone_size: NA; d_call: NA; v_call: TRBV4-2; cdr3_nt: TGTGCCAGCAGCCAAGATCGCACCTACGAGCAGTACTTC; cdr3_aa: CASSQDRTYEQYF
j_call: TRBJ1-1; clone_size: NA; d_call: NA; v_call: TRBV30; cdr3_nt: TGTGCCTGGAGGGGGCTTACGGCTGAAGCTTTCTTT; cdr3_aa: CAWRGLTAEAFF
j_call: TRBJ2-1; clone_size: NA; d_call: TRBD2; v_call: TRBV11-2; cdr3_nt: TGTGCCAGCAGCCCGGGGACTAGCGGCCTGAATGAGCAGTTCTTC; cdr3_aa: CASSPGTSGLNEQFF
j_call: TRBJ2-1; clone_size: NA; d_call: TRBD2; v_call: TRBV9; cdr3_nt: TGTGCCAGCAGCGTAGAACCTAGCGGGGTCTACAATGAGCAGTTCTTC; cdr3_aa: CASSVEPSGVYNEQFF
j_call: TRBJ2-1; clone_size: NA; d_call: NA; v_call: TRBV7-8; cdr3_nt: TGTGCCAGCAGCCCTATGGGGGGCTTCGCGGGTAACTCCTACAATGAGCAGTTCTTC; cdr3_aa: CASSPMGGFAGNSYNEQFF
j_call: TRBJ2-1; clone_size: NA; d_call: NA; v_call: TRBV9; cdr3_nt: TGTGCCAGCAGCGCTGGACAGTCGACCTACAATGAGCAGTTCTTC; cdr3_aa: CASSAGQSTYNEQFF
j_call: TRBJ2-7; clone_size: NA; d_call: NA; v_call: TRBV6-5; cdr3_nt: TGTGCCAGCAGTCCAACAGGGTCCTACGAGCAGTACTTC; cdr3_aa: CASSPTGSYEQYF
j_call: TRBJ1-3; clone_size: NA; d_call: NA; v_call: TRBV9; cdr3_nt: TGTGCCAGCAGCGTACTCGGAAACTCTGGAAACACCATATATTTT; cdr3_aa: CASSVLGNSGNTIYF
j_call: TRBJ1-2; clone_size: NA; d_call: NA; v_call: TRBV10-3; cdr3_nt: TGTGCCATCACCTACAGGGATTGGGCCTTC; cdr3_aa: CAITYRDWAF
j_call: TRBJ2-1; clone_size: NA; d_call: TRBD1; v_call: TRBV5-1; cdr3_nt: TGCGCCAGCAGCTTAAGGGGGCATGAGCAGTTCTTC; cdr3_aa: CASSLRGHEQFF
j_call: TRBJ2-5; clone_size: NA; d_call: TRBD2; v_call: TRBV5-4; cdr3_nt: TGTGCCAGCAGCTTGGCCGCGCGGGGGGGAGTCGAGACCCAGTACTTC; cdr3_aa: CASSLAARGGVETQYF
j_call: TRBJ1-5; clone_size: NA; d_call: NA; v_call: TRBV6-1; cdr3_nt: TGTGCCAGCAGTGAAACTGGGGTGGGAGGCCAGCCCCAGCATTTT; cdr3_aa: CASSETGVGGQPQHF
j_call: TRBJ1-2; clone_size: NA; d_call: NA; v_call: TRBV5-8; cdr3_nt: TGTGCCAGCAGCTTAGGGGCCAACTATGGCTACACCTTC; cdr3_aa: CASSLGANYGYTF
j_call: TRBJ1-4; clone_size: NA; d_call: NA; v_call: TRBV27; cdr3_nt: TGTGCCAGCAGCCGTGGAAGGACGGTTATTAATGAAAAACTGTTTTTT; cdr3_aa: CASSRGRTVINEKLFF
j_call: TRBJ1-1; clone_size: NA; d_call: NA; v_call: TRBV5-1; cdr3_nt: TGCGCCAGCAGCTTAGAGCCCAGAGTGAACACTGAAGCTTTCTTT; cdr3_aa: CASSLEPRVNTEAFF
j_call: TRBJ1-1; clone_size: NA; d_call: NA; v_call: TRBV3-1/TRBV3-2; cdr3_nt: TGTGCCAGCAGCCAAGAACCGCCCGGGTTCTGGAACACTGAAGCTTTCTTT; cdr3_aa: CASSQEPPGFWNTEAFF
j_call: TRBJ2-1; clone_size: NA; d_call: TRBD1; v_call: TRBV7-9; cdr3_nt: TGTGCCAGCAGCTTAGAAGACCAGGGGGCGGCCTACAATGAGCAGTTCTTC; cdr3_aa: CASSLEDQGAAYNEQFF
j_call: TRBJ1-4; clone_size: NA; d_call: NA; v_call: TRBV12-5; cdr3_nt: TGTGCTAGTGGTTTGGGACAGAACTATGAAAAACTGTTTTTT; cdr3_aa: CASGLGQNYEKLFF
j_call: TRBJ1-5; clone_size: NA; d_call: TRBD1; v_call: TRBV10-3; cdr3_nt: TGTGCCATCAGTGGAGGACAGGACAATCAGCCCCAGCATTTT; cdr3_aa: CAISGGQDNQPQHF
j_call: TRBJ1-6; clone_size: NA; d_call: NA; v_call: TRBV14; cdr3_nt: TGTGCCAGCAGCGCCACGGGGGAGGCCGTCTCCTATAATTCACCCCTCCACTTT; cdr3_aa: CASSATGEAVSYNSPLHF
j_call: TRBJ2-7; clone_size: NA; d_call: NA; v_call: TRBV4-1; cdr3_nt: TGCGCCAGCAGCAACGCGGGACTCCCGACCGAGCAGTACTTC; cdr3_aa: CASSNAGLPTEQYF
j_call: TRBJ2-7; clone_size: few; d_call: TRBD1; v_call: TRBV3-1/TRBV3-2; cdr3_nt: TGTGCCAGCAGCCCCGGGACAGGGGGTGGGTTTGAGCAGTACTTC; cdr3_aa: CASSPGTGGGFEQYF
j_call: TRBJ1-6; clone_size: few; d_call: NA; v_call: TRBV5-4; cdr3_nt: TGTGCCAGCAGCCTTCGATCGGAGGGGAATTCACCCCTCCACTTT; cdr3_aa: CASSLRSEGNSPLHF
j_call: TRBJ2-4; clone_size: few; d_call: TRBD2; v_call: TRBV27; cdr3_nt: TGTGCCAGCAGATCCAGCGGGAGGGCTGGAGTAGCCAAAAACATTCAGTACTTC; cdr3_aa: CASRSSGRAGVAKNIQYF
j_call: TRBJ1-3; clone_size: NA; d_call: NA; v_call: TRBV7-8; cdr3_nt: TGTGCCAGCAGCTTAGAGAGCTCTGGAAACACCATATATTTT; cdr3_aa: CASSLESSGNTIYF
j_call: TRBJ1-5; clone_size: NA; d_call: NA; v_call: TRBV7-2; cdr3_nt: TGTGCCAGCAGCTTAGTCAAGGGCAATCAGCCCCAGCATTTT; cdr3_aa: CASSLVKGNQPQHF